The entry that follows covers one TCR beta chain sequence. This entry comes from a study of shared clonotypes between healthy human individuals. The wider study: For every donor, three CD4 naive, three CD4 memory, two CD8 naive and one CD8 memory plates were used.

Trimming shortened V by 1 base and J by 6 bases, and 13 bases separated the two germline ends. CDR1 SEHNR and CDR2 FQNEAQ come from the germline V gene (reference sequence). This CDR3 is built from 14 residues. Original analysis: Junction-only immunoSEQ data arrived without quality scores, meaning filtering differed. TCRdb keeps only in-frame clones here, not all; method: immunoSEQ multiplex PCR. V, J and clone size are those of that table, while D and trimming were read from the DNA. The table has nearly 1 million clones, more than 75% seen once. This chain connects TRBV7-9 to TRBJ2-7; a weak D match, TRBD1 (5 bases). Input material: memory CD4+ T cells sorted from blood. The subset was: CD45RA-negative fraction. This TCR was sampled from a young man in good health. The CDR3 sequence: CASSLEYSGAEQYF. CDR3 sequence (DNA): TGTGCCAGCAGCTTAGAATACTCTGGGGCCGAGCAGTACTTC.